The next 10 T cell receptor beta chains were all read from a single sample in a study of blood T cells in healthy people across ages. Sample-barcoded 5' priming and a J-beta primer mix drove a second PCR of roughly 6 to 12 cycles. MiXCR was run by TCRdb on the 5' RACE reads, yielding one entry per CDR3 protein. This table holds about 570,000 distinct CDR3 sequences, approximately 27% found once. Sequencing was performed on blood. The origin of the receptors is a woman between 65 and 79 years old in good health.

The chain has TRBV7-2 and TRBJ2-6, with a weak D call TRBD1 (5 bases). The CDR3 has 15 residues. Germline CDR1 and CDR2: SGHTA and FQGNSA. V was trimmed by 5 bases and J by 3 bases, leaving 11 bases between them. CDR3 in DNA: TGTGCCAGCAGCGCGGCCAGGGTTGGGGCCAACGTCCTGACTTTC. It is translated as CASSAARVGANVLTF. Full variable domain (missing parts from reference TRBV7-2 and TRBJ2-6): GAGVSQSPSNKVTEKGKDVELRCDPISGHTALYWYRQSLGQGLEFLIYFQGNSAPDKSGLPSDRFSAERTGGSVSTLTIQRTQQEDSAVYLCASSAARVGANVLTFGAGSRLTVL.

The sample holds a few counts of this clonotype. The chain links TRBV18 to TRBJ1-6; possibly TRBD1 for D (5 bases). With 4 bases removed from V and 9 bases from J, the gap between germline ends came to 10 bases. Germline values: CDR1 KGHSH, CDR2 LQKENI. This CDR3 is 13 amino acids long. CDR3 residues: CASSQGEASPLHF. DNA of the CDR3: TGTGCCAGCTCACAAGGGGAGGCTTCACCCCTCCACTTT.

This clonotype was recorded only once. The chain links TRBV11-2 to TRBJ2-3; 7 bases are shared with TRBD1. Trimming removed 6 bases from V and 8 bases from J; junction bases left unmatched: 8. There are 13 residues in the CDR3. In germline, CDR1 is SGHAT, CDR2 FQNNGV. CDR3 residues: CASSADRDGTQYF. CDR3 sequence (DNA): TGTGCCAGCAGTGCAGACAGGGACGGTACGCAGTATTTT.

A remark on this clonotype: Without the conserved terminal phenylalanine or tryptophan, this CDR3 likely stems from a read error. The DNA is left out, because the CDR3 cannot be placed on it with certainty; the CDR3 is given as TCRdb lists it. This chain links TRBV20-1 with TRBJ1-2. Germline V lookup: CDR1 DFQATT, CDR2 SNEGSKA (reference sequence). Ends included, the CDR3 has 10 residues. The CDR3 protein is CSASTLWPSL.

This chain links TRBV29-1 with TRBJ2-7; D gene ambiguous. The CDR3 has 16 amino acids. Germline CDR1 and CDR2: SQVTM and ANQGSEA. V dropped 6 bases and J dropped 0 bases, with 21 bases sitting between them. The CDR3 DNA follows: TGCAGCGTCTTATTCCGCCCGCGGCTCAGCTCCTACGAGCAGTACTTC. It is translated as CSVLFRPRLSSYEQYF.

This clonotype was observed a handful of times. The rearrangement joins TRBV20-1 to TRBJ1-2; 8 bases line up with TRBD1. Trimming removed 0 bases from V and 4 bases from J; junction bases left unmatched: 4. The V gene's germline CDR1 is DFQATT and CDR2 SNEGSKA (reference sequence). The CDR3 runs 14 residues. CDR3 amino acids: CSAREGQVGYGYTF. CDR3 DNA sequence: TGCAGTGCTAGAGAGGGACAGGTGGGCTATGGCTACACCTTC.

This rearrangement joins TRBV6-2 or TRBV6-3 to TRBJ2-3; 9 bases align to TRBD1. The CDR3 loop spans 15 amino acids. Per the germline V gene, CDR1 is MNHEY and CDR2 is SVGEGT. The V segment lost 5 bases and the J segment 6 bases; nucleotides outside the gene matches: 9. CDR3 region: CASSGQGQRWDTQYF. The CDR3 nucleotides read TGTGCCAGCAGTGGACAGGGGCAACGCTGGGATACGCAGTATTTT.

The chain joins TRBV7-3 to TRBJ2-2; 8 bases line up with TRBD2. Germline lookup yields CDR1 SGHTA and CDR2 FQGTGA. The CDR3 sequence is 16 residues long. After removal of 8 bases from V and 0 bases from J, the junction contained 8 bases not matched to a gene. CDR3 region: CASAPSGGTNTGELFF. For the CDR3, the DNA is TGTGCCAGCGCCCCGAGCGGGGGAACGAACACCGGGGAGCTGTTTTTT. The full variable domain, its missing parts supplied by reference TRBV7-3 and TRBJ2-2, is GAGVSQTPSNKVTEKGKYVELRCDPISGHTALYWYRQSLGQGPEFLIYFQGTGAADDSGLPNDRFFAVRPEGSVSTLKIQRTERGDSAVYLCASAPSGGTNTGELFFGEGSRLTVL.

This clonotype appeared a few times. This sequence joins TRBV6-1 and TRBJ1-5; D may be TRBD1 (5 bases). CDR1 and CDR2 (germline): MNHNS, SASEGT. V was clipped by 6 bases and J by 2 bases, with 17 bases between them. The CDR3 contains 16 residues. CDR3 DNA sequence: TGTGCCAGCAGGGGACTATTGTTGCGGGGCAATCAGCCCCAGCATTTT. Its translation is CASRGLLLRGNQPQHF.

This chain connects TRBV5-1 to TRBJ2-1, with 12 bases matching TRBD2. The CDR3 totals 19 residues. CDR1 is SGHRS, CDR2 YFSETQ, per germline. Germline trimming cut 2 bases from V and 0 bases from J; bases unmatched to any gene: 9. This chain's CDR3 is CASSFRTSGAGSSYNEQFF. CDR3 bases: TGCGCCAGCAGCTTCCGGACTAGCGGGGCTGGAAGCTCCTACAATGAGCAGTTCTTC.